This passage covers 2 T cell receptor beta chains from one sample sequenced in a study of T cells in Graves' hyperthyroidism and ophthalmopathy (dated by TCRdb to the late 2010s). Library prep was done by multiplex PCR. Sequencer: Illumina HiSeq 2000. Amplification of TCR beta CDR3 regions was carried out from RNA transcripts. For the first round of RT-PCR on the TCR CDR3, the HTBI primer set was used together with the Qiagen OneStep RT-PCR kit. The public reads were reanalyzed by TCRdb: fastp trimming at Q25, MiXCR alignment, in-frame beta chains only. Identical CDR3 proteins give one entry, which carries the most common genes and DNA. Across this sample there are about 600,000 distinct CDR3 sequences, with about a sixth seen only once. The ten largest clones capture around 3.5% of the sample. Material: blood. These receptors originate from a woman aged 40 to 50 with Graves' ophthalmopathy.

This clonotype was found a few times. The V call is TRBV20-1, the J call TRBJ1-1; a weak D match, TRBD1 (5 bases). The germline V gene has CDR1 DFQATT and CDR2 SNEGSKA (reference sequence). The CDR3 is 13 residues long. The germline V and J ends were trimmed by 8 bases and 2 bases, with 15 bases remaining between them. This CDR3 is CSIAGTGNTEAFF. The CDR3 region has the DNA TGCAGTATCGCCGGGACGGGAAACACTGAAGCTTTCTTT.

This clonotype appeared many times. The chain carries TRBV3-1 and TRBJ2-1; a possible D gene is TRBD2 (6 bases). Per the germline V gene, CDR1 is LGHDT and CDR2 is YNNKEL (reference sequence). The CDR3 sequence is 14 residues long. V was shortened by 2 bases and J by 8 bases, with 13 bases between the two germline ends. The CDR3 DNA reads as TGTGCCAGCAGCCAAAGGGTCGGCGGGGATGAGCAGTTCTTC. It specifies CASSQRVGGDEQFF.